These 25 T cell receptor beta chains share one sample of origin, sequenced in a study of T-cell memory formation after mild COVID-19. MiXCR, applied by TCRdb to the 5' RACE reads, yields one record per CDR3 protein. The profile shows 65,000 to 95,000 distinct CDR3 sequences, around 13% of them singletons. The sample consisted of PBMCs or a T cell subset sorted from them (not recorded which). These receptors were collected from a man between 18 and 29 years old who had mild COVID-19 (a few samples of this study predate the infection). Cell type and time point are not known.

This clonotype occurred a few times. This chain joins TRBV12-3 or TRBV12-4 and TRBJ1-1; D gene ambiguous. V lost 6 bases, J lost 4 bases, and 12 bases lay in between. The CDR3 extends over 13 amino acids. CDR3 region: CASSPSQSTEAFF. The DNA of the CDR3 is TGTGCCAGCAGCCCCAGTCAGAGCACTGAAGCTTTCTTT.

This clonotype was counted only a few times. The V and J genes are TRBV9 and TRBJ2-3, with 7 bases fitting TRBD2. Per the germline V gene, CDR1 is SGDLS and CDR2 is YYNGEE. The CDR3 length is 15 residues. V was pared by 4 bases and J by 3 bases, with 8 bases of the junction left unmatched. The CDR3 is CASSPSGVLTDTQYF. CDR3 DNA: TGTGCCAGCAGCCCCAGCGGGGTGCTGACAGATACGCAGTATTTT.

The chain joins TRBV11-2 to TRBJ2-5, with D tentatively TRBD2 (5 bases). V gave up 0 bases and J gave up 5 bases, with 13 bases separating them. Germline V gives CDR1 SGHAT, CDR2 FQNNGV. This CDR3 is 15 amino acids long. CDR3 bases: TGTGCCAGCAGCTTAGAGGCGGGTTTTTGGGAGACCCAGTACTTC. Translating it yields CASSLEAGFWETQYF.

The CDR3 sequence is CSARGPSSGIIGELFF. CDR3 nucleotide sequence: TGCAGTGCTAGAGGACCGAGTAGCGGGATCATCGGGGAGCTGTTTTTT. The gene calls are TRBV20-1 and TRBJ2-2, with 8 bases identical to TRBD2. The CDR3 spans 16 residues. Germline CDR1 DFQATT, CDR2 SNEGSKA (reference sequence). The V segment lost 1 base and the J segment 7 bases; nucleotides outside the gene matches: 11.

This sequence joins TRBV7-2 and TRBJ1-2; D gene ambiguous. V was pared by 2 bases and J by 0 bases, with 25 bases between. There are 20 residues in the CDR3. Germline CDR1 is SGHTA and CDR2 is FQGNSA. CDR3 amino acids: CASSLWQARGRRKANYGYTF. The CDR3 DNA sequence: TGTGCCAGCAGCTTATGGCAGGCGCGAGGAAGACGCAAAGCTAACTATGGCTACACCTTC.

This clonotype was seen only a few times. The V gene is TRBV29-1, the J gene TRBJ2-1; TRBD1 matches at 9 bases. This CDR3 region has 15 residues. Germline-derived CDR1 and CDR2 are SQVTM and ANQGSEA. Trimming cost V 7 bases and J 5 bases; bases outside gene matches: 12. CDR3 sequence reads: CSASRGDRDHNEQFF. The DNA for the CDR3 is TGCAGCGCCTCCCGGGGGGACAGGGACCACAATGAGCAGTTCTTC.

The genes are TRBV4-3 and TRBJ2-5; either TRBD1 or TRBD2 may fit D (5 bases each). V lost 4 bases and J 5 bases, leaving 14 bases between the germline ends. Germline values: CDR1 LGHNA, CDR2 YSLEER. This CDR3 is built from 14 residues. The chain's CDR3 is CASSRGTHTETQYF. CDR3 coding DNA: TGCGCCAGCAGCCGGGGGACGCACACGGAGACCCAGTACTTC.

This clonotype appeared once. The V and J genes are TRBV6-5 and TRBJ1-2; TRBD1 aligns across 8 bases. V lost 5 bases to trimming and J lost 3 bases; unmatched junction nucleotides: 11. Per the germline V gene, CDR1 is MNHEY and CDR2 is SVGAGI. The CDR3 runs to 16 residues. DNA for the CDR3: TGTGCCAGCAGTACCCGGACAGGGTTTGGGGACTATGGCTACACCTTC. Translated: CASSTRTGFGDYGYTF.

This clonotype was found a few times. This sequence joins TRBV3-1 and TRBJ2-7; no definite D call. This CDR3 has 15 amino acids. Trimming removed 2 bases from V and 6 bases from J, with 17 bases in between. Per germline, CDR1 LGHDT and CDR2 YNNKEL (reference sequence). The CDR3 here is CASSQLFSAVREQYF. The CDR3 DNA follows: TGTGCCAGCAGCCAACTTTTTTCGGCAGTTCGCGAGCAGTACTTC.

This clonotype occurred a few times. The V and J genes are TRBV12-3 or TRBV12-4 and TRBJ2-3; 15 bases agree with TRBD2. This CDR3 region has 20 residues. Trimming cost V 2 bases and J 1 base; bases outside gene matches: 10. The CDR3 is CASSLSGLAGGPSGTDTQYF. The CDR3 DNA follows: TGTGCCAGCAGTTTATCAGGACTAGCGGGGGGGCCGTCGGGCACAGATACGCAGTATTTT.

This clonotype was observed a handful of times. J is TRBJ1-6 and V is TRBV11-2, with a weak D call TRBD1 (6 bases). The germline gives CDR1 SGHAT, CDR2 FQNNGV. This CDR3 spans 14 amino acids. V was cut by 5 bases and J by 5 bases, with 10 bases left in between. CDR3 bases: TGTGCCAGCAGCGAGGGGGGGGATAATTCACCCCTCCACTTT. Amino acids: CASSEGGDNSPLHF.

The V and J genes are TRBV19 and TRBJ2-1; the D gene could be TRBD1 or TRBD2 (5 bases each). The CDR3 has 13 residues. From germline, CDR1 is LNHDA and CDR2 SQIVND (reference sequence). Trimming took 10 bases from V and 9 from J, leaving 19 bases between them. CDR3 coding DNA: TGTGCCACAAGGGACCTCGATGAGGGTGAGCAGTTCTTC. Protein product: CATRDLDEGEQFF.

This clonotype turned up a few times. This chain joins TRBV7-6 and TRBJ1-1; TRBD1 might be the D (6 bases). The germline gives CDR1 SGHVS, CDR2 FNYEAQ. There are 14 residues in the CDR3. V was cut by 5 bases and J by 1 base, with 11 bases left in between. The CDR3 loop is CASSPRDKNTEAFF. The CDR3 nucleotides are TGTGCCAGCAGCCCGAGGGACAAGAACACTGAAGCTTTCTTT.

In this sample, this clonotype turned up a few times. The rearrangement joins TRBV6-1 to TRBJ2-2; D tentatively reads TRBD1 or TRBD2 (5 bases each). The V end was cut by 8 bases, the J end by 8 bases, with 9 bases between. The length of the CDR3 is 11 residues. Germline-derived CDR1 and CDR2 are MNHNS and SASEGT. The CDR3 DNA is TGTGCCAGCCGGGGCACAGGGGAGCTGTTTTTT. Its translation: CASRGTGELFF.

This chain uses TRBV29-1 with TRBJ2-3; TRBD2 aligns across 7 bases. V lost 8 bases and J lost 2; bases outside the gene matches: 10. Per the germline V gene, CDR1 is SQVTM and CDR2 is ANQGSEA. CDR3 length: 14 residues. CDR3 sequence: CSPGGVDYTDTQYF. In DNA form, the CDR3 reads TGCAGCCCTGGGGGGGTGGACTACACAGATACGCAGTATTTT.

This rearrangement joins TRBV3-1 to TRBJ2-3; possibly TRBD2 for D (5 bases). This CDR3 region has 17 residues. The ends were cut back, 0 bases at V and 4 bases at J, with 17 bases in the middle. The germline V gene has CDR1 LGHDT and CDR2 YNNKEL (reference sequence). Here the CDR3 reads CASSQEVPSLLADTQYF. CDR3 in DNA: TGTGCCAGCAGCCAAGAAGTACCTAGCTTACTGGCAGATACGCAGTATTTT.

This clonotype was detected many times. V and J are TRBV4-1 and TRBJ2-7, with 10 bases identical to TRBD2. Germline V gene data show CDR1 as MGHRA and CDR2 as YSYEKL. V gave up 4 bases and J gave up 0 bases; unmatched junction bases: 6. This CDR3 has 16 amino acids. CDR3 amino acids: CASSPHPSGGSYEQYF. CDR3 DNA sequence: TGCGCCAGCAGCCCTCACCCTAGCGGGGGCTCCTACGAGCAGTACTTC.

The chain has TRBV6-4 and TRBJ1-1; TRBD1 matches 9 bases. The CDR3 sequence is 16 residues long. Trimming at V came to 2 bases and at J to 3 bases, leaving 7 bases not matched to a gene. Germline V gene data show CDR1 as MRHNA and CDR2 as SNTAGT. In nucleotides, the CDR3 is TGTGCCAGCAGTGACCCCTGGGACAGGGACGACACTGAAGCTTTCTTT. This sequence encodes CASSDPWDRDDTEAFF.

This clonotype was observed a handful of times. This chain joins TRBV7-2 and TRBJ2-3, with D possibly matching TRBD2 (5 bases). The CDR3 length is 15 residues. Germline lookup yields CDR1 SGHTA and CDR2 FQGNSA. V was trimmed by 4 bases and J by 2 bases, leaving 13 bases between them. The CDR3 reads CASSSPQRLTDTQYF. As DNA, the CDR3 is TGTGCCAGCAGCTCACCTCAGCGGCTCACAGATACGCAGTATTTT.

V gene TRBV4-1 combines with J gene TRBJ2-3; D perhaps matches TRBD2 (6 bases). The CDR3 is 18 residues long. Trimming stripped 4 bases from V and 4 bases from J, with 24 bases between. Germline-derived CDR1 and CDR2 are MGHRA and YSYEKL. The CDR3 DNA follows: TGCGCCAGCAGCCCCACCGGGGGAGAGTCGGTGCCTTCAGATACGCAGTATTTT. Amino acids: CASSPTGGESVPSDTQYF.

The rearrangement links TRBV3-1 to TRBJ2-3, with D uncertain. V dropped 0 bases and J dropped 4 bases, with 8 bases sitting between them. Germline values: CDR1 LGHDT, CDR2 YNNKEL (reference sequence). This CDR3 is built from 14 residues. The CDR3 bases are TGTGCCAGCAGCCAAGAAATACTGGCAGATACGCAGTATTTT. It yields the protein CASSQEILADTQYF.

This clonotype was counted many times. The CDR3 loop reads CASSALGVIWEKLFF. The DNA for the CDR3 is TGTGCCAGCAGTGCCCTAGGGGTAATTTGGGAAAAACTGTTTTTT. The chain carries TRBV12-3 or TRBV12-4 and TRBJ1-4; D perhaps matches TRBD1 (5 bases). CDR3 length: 15 amino acids. Trimming removed 5 bases at V and 8 bases at J, with 18 bases between.

The chain combines TRBV4-3 with TRBJ1-1; D gene ambiguous. Deletions cut 3 bases from V and 2 bases from J, with 10 bases between. Germline CDR1 is LGHNA and CDR2 is YSLEER. The CDR3 spans 14 residues. CDR3 amino acids: CASSQITANTEAFF. DNA for the CDR3: TGCGCCAGCAGCCAGATTACAGCAAACACTGAAGCTTTCTTT.

There are a few counts of this clonotype. The rearrangement links TRBV7-6 to TRBJ1-2, with unresolved D. Germline CDR1 SGHVS, CDR2 FNYEAQ. The CDR3 runs 14 residues. Trimming removed 0 bases from V and 5 bases from J, with 10 bases in between. CDR3 loop: CASSLAAEDYGYTF. CDR3 coding DNA: TGTGCCAGCAGCTTAGCCGCAGAGGATTATGGCTACACCTTC. The full variable domain, completed using reference TRBV7-6 and TRBJ1-2, is GAGVSQSPRYKVTKRGQDVALRCDPISGHVSLYWYRQALGQGPEFLTYFNYEAQQDKSGLPNDRFSAERPEGSISTLTIQRTEQRDSAMYRCASSLAAEDYGYTFGSGTRLTVV.

This clonotype showed up just a few times. The chain recombines TRBV28 with TRBJ2-5, with TRBD2 as a possible D gene (5 bases). V lost 3 bases to trimming and J lost 5 bases, with 10 bases between them. CDR1 and CDR2 (germline): MDHEN, SYDVKM. The CDR3 runs to 13 residues. CDR3 DNA: TGTGCCAGCAGTTTTTCTTCGGGGGAGACCCAGTACTTC. Protein product: CASSFSSGETQYF.